This T cell receptor beta chain was sequenced during a study of CD8+ T cells in alopecia areata. Study-wide context: Tofacitinib was taken orally by treated patients, and the dose was 5 to 10 mg twice daily. Findings and caveats of the study: More clonal than normal scalp was lesional scalp, particularly alopecia totalis/universalis.

Punch biopsies of lesional scalp, plus peripheral blood, were taken from alopecia areata patients. Sequencing used cDNA as its template, made by extracting RNA and reverse transcribing it. Method: immunoSEQ multiplex PCR; TCRdb's copy keeps in-frame clones and lacks some. In the table there are 140,000 to 150,000 clones, over 80% of which are singletons. V was clipped by 3 bases and J by 0 bases; unmatched bases: 1. The germline V gene has CDR1 SGHNT and CDR2 YYREEE (reference sequence). The CDR3 totals 15 residues. With respect to this clone: Its antigen is still unknown.

The chain recombines TRBV5-4 with TRBJ2-1; 9 bases map to TRBD2. The sample here was CD8+ T cells sorted from blood, taken at week 0. This TCR derives from a human donor with alopecia areata. This CDR3 reads CASSSAGGSYNEQFF. The DNA for the CDR3 is TGTGCCAGCAGCTCAGCGGGGGGCTCCTACAATGAGCAGTTCTTC.